A single sample gave rise to the 21 T cell receptor beta chains below, sequenced in a study of neurological immune-mediated disorders (dated by TCRdb to about 2019). The library was made by 5' RACE. Sequencing took place on an Illumina HiSeq 2500. TCRdb applied fastp at Q25 and MiXCR to the public reads, then kept only in-frame beta chains. Every distinct CDR3 protein forms one entry, paired with its most common genes and DNA. In all, the sample holds roughly 100,000 distinct CDR3 sequences, and 3.5% of those were seen once. The ten largest clones capture around 5.5% of the sample. Sequenced input: PBMCs. These receptors originate from a woman aged 18-29 years with multiple sclerosis.

This clonotype was seen repeatedly, ten times or more. The gene calls are TRBV7-9 and TRBJ2-1, with 7 bases matching TRBD1. The trim removed 5 bases at V and 6 bases at J, leaving 7 bases unmatched. The germline CDR1 and CDR2 sequences are SEHNR and FQNEAQ (reference sequence). This CDR3 spans 14 amino acids. Here the CDR3 DNA reads TGTGCCAGCAGCGGAACCACAGGGGCCAATGAGCAGTTCTTC. Protein product: CASSGTTGANEQFF. Filled out from reference TRBV7-9 and TRBJ2-1, the complete variable domain reads DTGVSQNPRHKITKRGQNVTFRCDPISEHNRLYWYRQTLGQGPEFLTYFQNEAQLEKSRLLSDRFSAERPKGSFSTLEIQRTEQGDSAMYLCASSGTTGANEQFFGPGTRLTVL.

This clonotype was seen repeatedly, ten times or more. This chain connects TRBV3-1 to TRBJ1-1; D is perhaps TRBD1 (6 bases). In germline, CDR1 is LGHDT, CDR2 YNNKEL (reference sequence). The length of the CDR3 is 15 residues. V was shortened by 7 bases and J by 4 bases, with 19 bases between the two germline ends. The CDR3 nucleotides read TGTGCCAGCACTCTGAGTACAGGGTATTTCACTGAAGCTTTCTTT. Protein sequence: CASTLSTGYFTEAFF.

This clonotype was seen at least ten times. The rearrangement joins TRBV10-3 to TRBJ2-1; 7 positions match TRBD2. J gave up 6 bases and V 7 bases, and 12 bases lay outside the gene matches. The CDR3 contains 15 residues. Per germline, CDR1 ENHRY and CDR2 SYGVKD. The CDR3 here is CAINGRWEGSNEQFF. In DNA, the CDR3 is TGTGCCATCAATGGGCGATGGGAGGGTTCCAATGAGCAGTTCTTC.

In this sample, this clonotype turned up many times. The V gene is TRBV3-1, the J gene TRBJ2-3, with 7 nucleotides matching TRBD2. Germline V gene lookup returns CDR1 LGHDT and CDR2 YNNKEL (reference sequence). There are 14 residues in the CDR3. V lost 4 bases, J lost 4 bases, and 5 bases stayed unmatched. CDR3 DNA sequence: TGTGCCAGCAGCCCCTGGACTAGAGCAGATACGCAGTATTTT. Translated: CASSPWTRADTQYF.

This clonotype was counted at least ten times. This rearrangement joins TRBV20-1 to TRBJ2-1; TRBD2 aligns across 12 bases. Trimming took 5 bases from V and 2 from J; bases not matched to a gene: 4. The CDR3 contains 15 residues. The germline CDR1 and CDR2 sequences are DFQATT and SNEGSKA (reference sequence). In DNA, the CDR3 is TGCAGTGCTGCTAGCGGGAGGGCCCCCTACAATGAGCAGTTCTTC. As protein: CSAASGRAPYNEQFF.

Ten or more counts support this clonotype. The V gene is TRBV29-1, the J gene TRBJ2-7; D is perhaps TRBD2 (5 bases). This CDR3 contains 13 residues. Trimming shortened V by 2 bases and J by 0 bases, and 8 bases separated the two germline ends. Germline-derived CDR1 and CDR2 are SQVTM and ANQGSEA. CDR3 nucleotide sequence: TGCAGCGTTGAATTAGGGAGCTCCTACGAGCAGTACTTC. This gives the protein CSVELGSSYEQYF.

Ten or more counts support this clonotype. The V gene is TRBV7-8, the J gene TRBJ2-5; 9 nucleotides agree with TRBD1. Trimming cost V 3 bases and J 2 bases; bases outside gene matches: 13. This CDR3 region has 18 residues. Germline CDR1 is SGHVS and CDR2 is FQNEAQ. CDR3 loop: CASSFAYRGRYAQETQYF. The CDR3 DNA sequence: TGTGCCAGCAGCTTTGCGTACAGGGGGCGATATGCACAAGAGACCCAGTACTTC.

This clonotype occurred many times. This sequence joins TRBV6-1 and TRBJ2-7; TRBD1 matches at 8 bases. The CDR3 spans 13 residues. V was clipped by 6 bases and J by 5 bases; unmatched bases: 6. Germline V gives CDR1 MNHNS, CDR2 SASEGT. The chain's CDR3 is CASSQGAENEQYF. The CDR3 DNA sequence: TGTGCCAGCAGCCAGGGGGCCGAGAACGAGCAGTACTTC.

This clonotype came up many times. In nucleotides, the CDR3 is TGTGCCAGCAGTGAACCAACCGGCAGGTTAAATGAAAAACTGTTTTTT. Its protein product is CASSEPTGRLNEKLFF. This chain links TRBV2 with TRBJ1-4, with D unresolved. Germline CDR1 is SNHLY and CDR2 is FYNNEI. The CDR3 runs 16 residues. Deletions cut 2 bases from V and 5 bases from J, with 15 bases between.

This clonotype was detected ten times or more. The chain combines TRBV6-2 or TRBV6-3 with TRBJ1-5; D unresolved. V lost 2 bases and J lost 3, with 8 bases in between. This CDR3 comprises 14 residues. Germline assignment: CDR1 MNHEY and CDR2 SVGEGT. CDR3 nucleotide sequence: TGTGCCAGCAGTTACAAGGCGTCCAATCAGCCCCAGCATTTT. It yields the protein CASSYKASNQPQHF.

This clonotype was picked up many times. The chain couples TRBV20-1 to TRBJ1-2; D call uncertain. Germline V gives CDR1 DFQATT, CDR2 SNEGSKA (reference sequence). This CDR3 contains 14 residues. V lost 4 bases, J lost 7 bases, and 19 bases lay in between. CDR3 protein: CSATLREGRFGYTF. Written as DNA, the CDR3 is TGCAGTGCTACCTTGCGTGAAGGGAGATTTGGCTACACCTTC.

This clonotype was recorded a few times. The chain has TRBV5-5 and TRBJ2-5, with unresolved D. This CDR3 has 15 residues. Trimming left V 4 bases short and J 5 bases short, with 18 bases between. CDR1 is SGHKS and CDR2 is YYEKEE in the germline V gene (reference sequence). The CDR3 reads CASSLRPGPWETQYF. DNA for the CDR3: TGTGCCAGCAGCCTCAGGCCGGGCCCCTGGGAGACCCAGTACTTC. Looking up the rest from reference TRBV5-5 and TRBJ2-5 gives the full variable domain: DAGVTQSPTHLIKTRGQQVTLRCSPISGHKSVSWYQQVLGQGPQFIFQYYEKEERGRGNFPDRFSARQFPNYSSELNVNALLLGDSALYLCASSLRPGPWETQYFGPGTRLLVL.

The sample holds many counts of this clonotype. V and J are TRBV12-3 or TRBV12-4 and TRBJ2-1; 8 nucleotides agree with TRBD2. The V and J ends lost 5 bases and 4 bases, in that order; junction bases with no gene match: 7. The CDR3 is 15 amino acids. CDR3 nucleotides: TGTGCCAGCAGTCCCCCCAGCGGGGGATACAATGAGCAGTTCTTC. It specifies CASSPPSGGYNEQFF.

This clonotype has at least ten counts. The V and J genes are TRBV20-1 and TRBJ2-3, with D hard to call. The V end lost 3 bases, the J end lost 0 bases, and 7 bases lay between the germline ends. The CDR3 runs 13 residues. Germline values: CDR1 DFQATT, CDR2 SNEGSKA (reference sequence). The CDR3 sequence is CSASSRSTDTQYF. The DNA of the CDR3 is TGCAGTGCTAGCTCCAGGAGCACAGATACGCAGTATTTT.

At least ten counts were recorded for this clonotype. The CDR3 DNA reads as TGCGCCAGCAGCTTAAATTCGGCAGGGTCCTACGAGCAGTACTTC. This gives the protein CASSLNSAGSYEQYF. V is TRBV5-1 and J is TRBJ2-7; possibly TRBD1 for D (5 bases). The CDR3 spans 15 residues. Germline values: CDR1 SGHRS, CDR2 YFSETQ. V lost 2 bases and J 1 base, leaving 13 bases between the germline ends.

This clonotype has at least ten counts. The chain combines TRBV12-3 or TRBV12-4 with TRBJ1-4, with TRBD1 identical over 8 bases. The J segment lost 8 bases and the V segment lost 0 bases, leaving 5 bases of the junction unmatched. The CDR3 extends over 15 amino acids. CDR3 amino acids: CASSLAQGAPEKLFF. CDR3 DNA sequence: TGTGCCAGCAGTTTAGCGCAGGGGGCCCCCGAAAAACTGTTTTTT.

This clonotype was seen repeatedly, ten times or more. This chain connects TRBV10-3 to TRBJ2-3; the match to TRBD1 covers 8 bases. V was pared by 2 bases and J by 7 bases, with 8 bases of the junction left unmatched. CDR3 length equals 15 residues. The germline V gene encodes CDR1 ENHRY and CDR2 SYGVKD. This chain's CDR3 is CAISETGGFVNTQYF. CDR3 in DNA: TGTGCCATCAGTGAGACAGGGGGATTTGTAAATACGCAGTATTTT.

This clonotype was seen many times. V and J are TRBV4-2 and TRBJ2-3; 8 nucleotides agree with TRBD1. Germline V gives CDR1 LGHNA, CDR2 YNFKEQ. V gave up 0 bases and J gave up 1 base; unmatched junction bases: 3. This CDR3 has 16 amino acids. This CDR3 reads CASSQDQDRGTDTQYF. The DNA for the CDR3 is TGTGCCAGCAGCCAAGACCAGGACAGGGGCACAGATACGCAGTATTTT.

This clonotype was observed many times. The chain links TRBV9 to TRBJ2-7; 9 positions agree with TRBD1. This CDR3 is 14 amino acids long. Germline V gives CDR1 SGDLS, CDR2 YYNGEE. J was trimmed by 3 bases and V by 3 bases; bases with no gene match: 4. The CDR3 bases are TGTGCCAGCAGCGACCCGGACAGGGGCTACGAGCAGTACTTC. Its translation is CASSDPDRGYEQYF. Together with reference TRBV9 and TRBJ2-7, the CDR3 gives the full variable domain: DSGVTQTPKHLITATGQRVTLRCSPRSGDLSVYWYQQSLDQGLQFLIQYYNGEERAKGNILERFSAQQFPDLHSELNLSSLELGDSALYFCASSDPDRGYEQYFGPGTRLTVT.

This clonotype was recorded at least ten times. This chain uses TRBV20-1 with TRBJ2-4; TRBD1 matches at 10 bases. The ends lost 6 bases at V and 0 bases at J; junction bases unmatched: 11. In germline, CDR1 is DFQATT, CDR2 SNEGSKA (reference sequence). The CDR3 is 17 residues long. For the CDR3, the DNA is TGCAGTGCCACGGGACAGGGGACAAACCTAGCCAAAAACATTCAGTACTTC. Amino acid sequence: CSATGQGTNLAKNIQYF.

The sample holds a few counts of this clonotype. The chain combines TRBV28 with TRBJ2-1; 8 bases are a match to TRBD2. This CDR3 has 15 amino acids. The germline V gene has CDR1 MDHEN and CDR2 SYDVKM. V gave up 5 bases and J gave up 5 bases; unmatched junction bases: 8. The CDR3 here is CASSPQRENHNEQFF. CDR3 in DNA: TGTGCCAGCAGTCCCCAGCGGGAGAACCACAATGAGCAGTTCTTC. The entire variable domain, with the rest obtained from reference TRBV28 and TRBJ2-1, is as follows: DVKVTQSSRYLVKRTGEKVFLECVQDMDHENMFWYRQDPGLGLRLIYFSYDVKMKEKGDIPEGYSVSREKKERFSLILESASTNQTSMYLCASSPQRENHNEQFFGPGTRLTVL.